This TCR beta chain was obtained from a study of T cells after posttransplantation cyclophosphamide. TCRdb's copy holds only in-frame clones and misses some; the assay was immunoSEQ multiplex PCR. The table includes about 4,100 clones, about three quarters detected once. Study conclusions and caveats: Donor CD8+ memory clones often dominated recipient blood repertoires at later times. After PTCy, TRB diversity resembled that of CNI/methotrexate controls.

A marrow graft followed busulfan-fludarabine conditioning, with cyclophosphamide on days +3 and +4. This clone was observed a single time. Antigen specificity is unknown. Mismatch with germline at one junction end may stem from a read error. Sample: PBMCs, taken 29 days after a stem cell transplant with posttransplant cyclophosphamide. This TCR derives from a male patient aged 45-60 years who received an allogeneic stem cell transplant from an unrelated donor, was CMV-positive, and had acute GVHD only. Part of the T cells may come from the graft donor.

CDR3 protein: CASSSTSGGPWETQYF. The CDR3 DNA sequence: TGTGCTAGCAGCTCGACTAGCGGGGGCCCCTGGGAGACCCAGTACTTC. The chain couples TRBV7-7 to TRBJ2-5; 12 positions agree with TRBD2. The length of the CDR3 is 16 residues. In germline, CDR1 is SSHAT, CDR2 FNYEAQ (reference sequence).